This T cell receptor beta chain comes out of a study of blood T cell repertoires in COVID-19. Turning to the study itself: PBMCs, B-cell-depleted T cells, or T cells were the source of the cDNA or gDNA that made up the material.

Germline loops: CDR1 SNHLY, CDR2 FYNNEI. V shed 6 bases and J 0 bases; nucleotides not matched to a gene: 8. The CDR3 extends over 16 amino acids. In the original workflow: Amplification of reference gene primers provided the estimated nucleated cell counts. Only in-frame clones appear in the TCRdb table, and some are missing; sequencing was by immunoSEQ multiplex PCR. Clonal size and the V and J genes are those of that table, whereas D and trimming came from the DNA. The profile shows roughly 150,000 clones, about four fifths of them singletons. The sample was peripheral blood. The clonotype originates from a man aged 70-80 years with active or convalescent COVID-19. The V and J genes are TRBV2 and TRBJ1-5, with 7 positions matching TRBD1. CDR3 DNA sequence: TGTGCCAGCAGGGTGAGGGACAGAAATAGCAATCAGCCCCAGCATTTT. It codes for CASRVRDRNSNQPQHF.